The rows below give T cell receptor beta chains drawn from one sample of a study of spatial heterogeneity in lung cancer. TCRdb re-called the 5' RACE reads through MiXCR, storing one row per CDR3 protein. The sample has some 25,000 distinct CDR3 sequences; around 13% are singletons. The material was PBMCs, obtained at surgery. The source of these receptors is a female donor with early-stage non-small cell lung cancer. Both conserved end residues are part of each CDR3. The order of the fields is J gene, D gene, CDR3 length, V gene, clone size, CDR3 DNA, CDR3 protein. D genes are given only for firm matches. Clone size is given for some rows only: seen once, a few or many times, or a class if the clone is expanded.

TRBJ2-5 - 14 TRBV12-3/TRBV12-4 - TGTGCCACCGCTCCCCGGACCGACGGAGAGACCCAGTACTTC CATAPRTDGETQYF
TRBJ1-2 - 14 TRBV19 many TGTGCCAGTGAGGGACAATTTAGTGGCTATGGCTACACCTTC CASEGQFSGYGYTF
TRBJ2-7 - 14 TRBV7-8 many TGTGCCAGCAGCATAACAGGGACCGTTTACGAGCAGTACTTC CASSITGTVYEQYF
TRBJ2-2 - 16 TRBV15 many TGTGCCACCAGCAGAGCGGTCCGCCAGGGTGCCGGGGAGCTGTTTTTT CATSRAVRQGAGELFF
TRBJ2-1 - 12 TRBV30 many TGTGCCTGCGATCCGAGGAACAATGAGCAGTTCTTC CACDPRNNEQFF
TRBJ1-3 TRBD1 15 TRBV7-9 many TGTGCCAGCAGCACTTGGACAGGATCGAGAAACACCATATATTTT CASSTWTGSRNTIYF
TRBJ1-2 TRBD1 15 TRBV6-5 many TGTGCCAGCTACCCAGGACAGGCGAGCTACTATGGCTACACCTTC CASYPGQASYYGYTF
TRBJ2-1 TRBD2 19 TRBV7-3 many TGTGCCAGCAGCTTAGGCCTAGCGGGAGGTTCGGGAGCTTACAATGAGCAGTTCTTC CASSLGLAGGSGAYNEQFF
TRBJ1-5 - 15 TRBV19 - TGTGCCAGTACCCAGGCATGGGGTAGCAATCAGCCCCAGCATTTT CASTQAWGSNQPQHF
TRBJ2-7 TRBD1 14 TRBV6-2/TRBV6-3 - TGTGCCAGCATCCCGGGGACAGCTTTCTACGAGCAGTACTTC CASIPGTAFYEQYF
TRBJ2-3 - 14 TRBV10-3 many TGTGCCATCAGTGAGGATAACCGGGCAGATACGCAGTATTTT CAISEDNRADTQYF
TRBJ1-6 TRBD1 15 TRBV7-2 large TGTGCCAGCAGCTTAGGGCCGGACAGGGGTTCACCCCTCCACTTT CASSLGPDRGSPLHF
TRBJ2-3 - 12 TRBV5-1 - TGCGCCAGCAGGGCCAGCATAGATACGCAGTATTTT CASRASIDTQYF
TRBJ2-3 - 15 TRBV18 many TGTGCCAGCTCATGGGGGCCACTGAACACAGATACGCAGTATTTT CASSWGPLNTDTQYF
TRBJ2-3 TRBD2 14 TRBV20-1 many TGCAGTGCGTGGACTAGCGGTAGCACAGATACGCAGTATTTT CSAWTSGSTDTQYF
TRBJ2-4 - 14 TRBV18 many TGTGCCAGCTCCCCGGGAGCAGCCAAAAACATTCAGTACTTC CASSPGAAKNIQYF
TRBJ1-1 - 14 TRBV10-3 many TGTGCCATCAGTGAGAAGGCCCAAAACACTGAAGCTTTCTTT CAISEKAQNTEAFF
TRBJ1-1 - 14 TRBV18 - TGTGCCAGCTCACCATTCAGTGAGAACACTGAAGCTTTCTTT CASSPFSENTEAFF
TRBJ2-5 TRBD1 13 TRBV20-1 - TGCAGTGCCAGCCCAGGGGGCCTGGAGACCCAGTACTTC CSASPGGLETQYF
TRBJ1-6 TRBD1 19 TRBV4-1 many TGCGCCAGCAGCCAAGCTGTGGGACAGGGTCGTTCAGGGGATTCACCCCTCCACTTT CASSQAVGQGRSGDSPLHF
TRBJ2-1 - 16 TRBV10-3 many TGTGCCATCAGTGACCCCCCGGGGGGCATCTACAATGAGCAGTTCTTC CAISDPPGGIYNEQFF
TRBJ2-1 - 18 TRBV4-3 few TGCGCCAGCAGCCAAGAAGGGGTGGTGGGGGGTACCTACAATGAGCAGTTCTTC CASSQEGVVGGTYNEQFF
TRBJ2-7 TRBD1 16 TRBV5-6 - TGTGCCAGCAGCCCAACGGGACAGGGCTACTCCTACGAGCAGTACTTC CASSPTGQGYSYEQYF
TRBJ2-7 TRBD2 15 TRBV11-2 many TGTGCCAGTCGTGTTTGGGGCGGGAGCTTGTACGAGCAGTACTTC CASRVWGGSLYEQYF
TRBJ1-3 - 14 TRBV15 many TGTGCCACCAGCAGAGAGGCAGGGATTGCCACCATATATTTT CATSREAGIATIYF
TRBJ2-1 TRBD2 19 TRBV7-9 many TGTGCCAGCAGCCCCGTGCGGACTAGCGGGAGAGTTATCCACAATGAGCAGTTCTTC CASSPVRTSGRVIHNEQFF
TRBJ2-4 - 16 TRBV7-7 few TGTGCCAGCAGCTACGATCTTACGCTAGCCAAAAACATTCAGTACTTC CASSYDLTLAKNIQYF
TRBJ2-4 TRBD2 13 TRBV12-3/TRBV12-4 few TGTGCCAGCAGTTCTGGGGGGGAGAACATTCAGTACTTC CASSSGGENIQYF
TRBJ2-3 - 14 TRBV12-3/TRBV12-4 few TGTGCCAGCAGTCAAAGCGCATTCACAGATACGCAGTATTTT CASSQSAFTDTQYF
TRBJ1-4 - 15 TRBV7-9 few TGTGCCAGCAGCTCTACATTCACATTAGATGAAAAACTGTTTTTT CASSSTFTLDEKLFF
TRBJ2-4 - 14 TRBV27 many TGTGCCAGCAGTTTCTCCGGACGAGGAAACATTCAGTACTTC CASSFSGRGNIQYF
TRBJ1-4 - 16 TRBV6-1 - TGTGCCAGCAGTGAAGGTCACGGGGGCCGGAATGAAAAACTGTTTTTT CASSEGHGGRNEKLFF
TRBJ1-4 - 13 TRBV20-1 many TGCAGTGCTTGGGTAACAACTAATGAAAAACTGTTTTTT CSAWVTTNEKLFF
TRBJ2-7 TRBD1 14 TRBV6-2/TRBV6-3 few TGTGCCAGCAGTTACGGGGACAGAGTGTACGAGCAGTACTTC CASSYGDRVYEQYF
TRBJ2-7 TRBD2 14 TRBV6-1 - TGTGCCAGCAGTGAGTTCCTGGGGGGGTACGAGCAGTACTTC CASSEFLGGYEQYF
TRBJ1-1 TRBD1 15 TRBV3-1 few TGTGCCAGCAGCCAACTACAGGGGGTAAGAACTGAAGCTTTCTTT CASSQLQGVRTEAFF
TRBJ1-1 - 16 TRBV9 many TGTGCCAGCAGCGTAGACGGGGTCGACCCGAACACTGAAGCTTTCTTT CASSVDGVDPNTEAFF
TRBJ1-2 - 13 TRBV2 many TGTGCCAGCAAGGAGACAGGCATCTATGGCTACACCTTC CASKETGIYGYTF
TRBJ2-1 - 14 TRBV5-1 many TGCGCCAGCAGCTGGGGTAGCGGCTACAATGAGCAGTTCTTC CASSWGSGYNEQFF
TRBJ1-5 - 20 TRBV4-2 many TGTGCCAGCAGCCAAGATCTAGGGGTTCGGATGGGCGCGGTTCTTCAGCCCCAGCATTTT CASSQDLGVRMGAVLQPQHF
TRBJ2-7 - 14 TRBV7-9 many TGTGCCAGCAGCTCCGAGGTGCCAACCTACGAGCAGTACTTC CASSSEVPTYEQYF
TRBJ1-1 - 12 TRBV13 many TGTGCCAGCAGCTTATGGGAGATTGAAGCTTTCTTT CASSLWEIEAFF
TRBJ2-2 - 12 TRBV27 many TGTGCCAGCAGTTTAAAGGGCGGGGAGCTGTTTTTT CASSLKGGELFF
TRBJ2-1 TRBD2 17 TRBV3-1 many TGTGCCAGCAGCTACGGACTAGCGGGAGGGTCAGGGTATGAGCAGTTCTTC CASSYGLAGGSGYEQFF
TRBJ1-5 - 15 TRBV6-6 - TGTGCCAGCAGTTACACCATAGTGACCCAGCAGCCCCAGCATTTT CASSYTIVTQQPQHF
TRBJ2-5 TRBD2 14 TRBV2 many TGTGCCAGCAGTGCTAGCGGGGGGTCGGGGACCCAGTACTTC CASSASGGSGTQYF
TRBJ1-2 - 14 TRBV18 - TGTGCCAGCTCACCAACGACTACTAACTATGGCTACACCTTC CASSPTTTNYGYTF